The sequence of this TCR beta chain was determined in a study of CD8 T cells in Susac syndrome. RNA, at about 0.45 to 1 ug, was reverse transcribed with random hexamers. MiXCR, applied by TCRdb to the immunoSEQ multiplex PCR reads, yields one record per CDR3 protein. The sample gives about 90,000 distinct CDR3 sequences, about 93% of which show up once; less than 0.35% is in the top ten. Healthy donors served as age- and sex-matched controls. While CD8+ and CD4+ T cells were isolated negatively, TEMRA cells were enriched by FACS. V lost 3 bases and J lost 2; bases outside the gene matches: 13. CDR3 size: 18 residues. Germline loops: CDR1 LGHDT, CDR2 YNNKEL (reference sequence).

The TCR was taken from a human donor in good health. Material: CD8+ T cells from PBMCs. The rearrangement links TRBV3-1 to TRBJ1-2; TRBD1 aligns across 9 bases. The DNA of the CDR3 is TGTGCCAGCAGCCAGGATCCCGGGACAGGGACCTCCAACTATGGCTACACCTTC. The encoded protein is CASSQDPGTGTSNYGYTF. The full variable domain, with the rest looked up from reference TRBV3-1 and TRBJ1-2, is DTAVSQTPKYLVTQMGNDKSIKCEQNLGHDTMYWYKQDSKKFLKIMFSYNNKELIINETVPNRFSPKSPDKAHLNLHINSLELGDSAVYFCASSQDPGTGTSNYGYTFGSGTRLTVV.